Reported below is one T cell receptor beta chain. Its target is unknown. The junction departs from the called germline gene at one end, perhaps through a read error. The length of the CDR3 is 15 residues. Germline CDR1 and CDR2: SGHTA and FQGNSA. The sample is drawn from a study of T cell repertoires in cytomegalovirus infection. One entry per CDR3 protein, called by TCRdb with MiXCR from the reads. The sample holds approximately 50,000 distinct CDR3 sequences, roughly a fifth seen once. The TCR sequence derives from a human donor in good health (CMV status not recorded). Some clones in this sample may be carry-over from other donors' samples. Sequenced material: CD8+ T cells from cultured PBMCs, taken from culture after CMV antigen stimulation. V and J are TRBV7-2 and TRBJ1-1; TRBD1 agrees at 11 bases. Written as DNA, the CDR3 is TGTGCCATCAGCCGGCGGGACAGGGGGTTGTCTGAAGCTTTCTTT. Protein: CAISRRDRGLSEAFF.